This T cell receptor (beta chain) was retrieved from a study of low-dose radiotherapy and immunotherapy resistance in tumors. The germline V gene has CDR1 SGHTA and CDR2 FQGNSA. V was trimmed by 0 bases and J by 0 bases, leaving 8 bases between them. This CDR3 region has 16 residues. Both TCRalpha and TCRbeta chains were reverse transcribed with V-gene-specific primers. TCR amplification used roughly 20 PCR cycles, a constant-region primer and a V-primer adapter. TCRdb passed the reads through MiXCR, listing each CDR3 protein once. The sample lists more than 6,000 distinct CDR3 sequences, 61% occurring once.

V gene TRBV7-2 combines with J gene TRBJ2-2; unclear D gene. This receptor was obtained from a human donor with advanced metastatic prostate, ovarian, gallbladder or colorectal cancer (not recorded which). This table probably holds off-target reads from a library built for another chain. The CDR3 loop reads CASSLASSTNTGELFF. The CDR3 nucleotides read TGTGCCAGCAGCTTAGCTAGCTCTACGAACACCGGGGAGCTGTTTTTT.